The source of this T cell receptor beta chain is a study of T cells after yellow fever vaccination. Across the study: Preparation of the low-cell-number fractions used SMART-Seq v4 Ultra Low Input. Study-wide results and limits: On re-exposure, the response was weaker but peaked faster, at day 5 versus 15. Repertoires sorted by FACS could include abundant clonotypes that are contaminants from the bulk population.

The V end lost 0 bases, the J end lost 4 bases, and 2 bases lay between the germline ends. Germline values: CDR1 SEHNR, CDR2 FQNEAQ (reference sequence). This CDR3 spans 12 amino acids. Many counts were recorded for this clonotype. 5'RACE template switching added a universal primer site and UMIs to TCR cDNA. TCRdb re-called the 5' RACE reads with MiXCR, one entry per CDR3 protein. Among roughly 48,000 distinct CDR3 sequences listed, 6.6% were seen once. This specimen was CD8+ T cells not binding an NS4B(214-222) dextramer, sorted from PBMCs, taken approximately 47 days after the first yellow fever vaccination. V usage is TRBV7-9 and J usage is TRBJ2-3; no reliable D call. This TCR came from a young man who received the YFV17D yellow fever vaccine. CDR3 residues: CASSLAPDTQYF. DNA of the CDR3: TGTGCCAGCAGCTTAGCCCCAGATACGCAGTATTTT.